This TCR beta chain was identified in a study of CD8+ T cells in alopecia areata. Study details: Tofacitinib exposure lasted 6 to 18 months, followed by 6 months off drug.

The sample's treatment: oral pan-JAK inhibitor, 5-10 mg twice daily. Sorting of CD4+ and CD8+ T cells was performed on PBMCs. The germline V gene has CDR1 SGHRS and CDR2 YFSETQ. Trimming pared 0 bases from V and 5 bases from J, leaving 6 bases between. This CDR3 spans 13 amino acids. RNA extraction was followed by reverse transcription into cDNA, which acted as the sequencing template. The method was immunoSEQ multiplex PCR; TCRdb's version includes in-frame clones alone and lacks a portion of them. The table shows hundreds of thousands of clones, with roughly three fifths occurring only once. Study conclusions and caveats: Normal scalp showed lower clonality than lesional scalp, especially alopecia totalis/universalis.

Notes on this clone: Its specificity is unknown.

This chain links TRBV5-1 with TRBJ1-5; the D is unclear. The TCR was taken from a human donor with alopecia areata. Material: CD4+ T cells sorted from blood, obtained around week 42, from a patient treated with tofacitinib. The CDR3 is CASSLAVDQPQHF. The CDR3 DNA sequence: TGCGCCAGCAGCTTGGCGGTTGATCAGCCCCAGCATTTT.